A single sample is the source of the 13 T cell receptor beta chains below, sequenced in a study of graft-versus-host responses after intestinal transplantation. Data came from immunoSEQ multiplex PCR; TCRdb stores just in-frame clones and leaves some out. The sample gives tens of thousands of clones, more than 70% of which show up once; 2% to 3% is in the top ten. No antigen has been assigned to these receptors. Sequencing was performed on unstimulated CD8+ T cells sorted from spleen or lymph node cells, taken before intestinal transplant. All receptors come from a human donor who received an intestinal transplant.

This chain uses TRBV11-2 with TRBJ2-7; possible D gene TRBD1, 6 bases. V gave up 5 bases and J gave up 2 bases, with 10 bases separating them. Germline-derived CDR1 and CDR2 are SGHAT and FQNNGV. The CDR3 covers 13 residues. The CDR3 sequence is CASSIGQTYEQYF. The CDR3, as DNA: TGTGCCAGCAGCATTGGACAGACCTACGAGCAGTACTTC.

V gene TRBV9 combines with J gene TRBJ1-5; possible D gene TRBD1, 5 bases. V was clipped by 5 bases and J by 2 bases, with 11 bases between them. The CDR3 loop spans 14 amino acids. CDR1 is SGDLS and CDR2 is YYNGEE in the germline V gene. For the CDR3, the DNA is TGTGCCAGCAGTCCTGACAGCGGCAATCAGCCCCAGCATTTT. It is translated as CASSPDSGNQPQHF.

The gene calls are TRBV7-9 and TRBJ1-5; D ambiguous. Per the germline V gene, CDR1 is SEHNR and CDR2 is FQNEAQ (reference sequence). There are 15 residues in the CDR3. With 5 bases removed from V and 0 bases from J, the gap between germline ends came to 11 bases. In nucleotides, the CDR3 is TGTGCCAGCAGCGCCGAGGCGTATAGCAATCAGCCCCAGCATTTT. Translating gives CASSAEAYSNQPQHF.

The V and J genes are TRBV5-6 and TRBJ1-5; D perhaps matches TRBD1 (5 bases). Germline-derived CDR1 and CDR2 are SGHDT and YYEEEE. V gave up 0 bases and J gave up 5 bases, with 6 bases separating them. CDR3 length: 13 amino acids. The CDR3 region has the DNA TGTGCCAGCAGCTTGGGGGGGGATCAGCCCCAGCATTTT. The encoded protein is CASSLGGDQPQHF.

The chain has TRBV6-4 and TRBJ2-1, with 8 bases matching TRBD2. Germline V gene lookup returns CDR1 MRHNA and CDR2 SNTAGT. The CDR3 contains 13 residues. V shed 3 bases and J 6 bases; nucleotides not matched to a gene: 1. CDR3 sequence reads: CASSEGTSNEQFF. DNA for the CDR3: TGTGCCAGCAGTGAGGGGACTAGCAATGAGCAGTTCTTC.

The V and J genes are TRBV15 and TRBJ2-1; TRBD2 agrees at 8 bases. Germline CDR1 reads LNHNV; CDR2 reads YYDKDF (reference sequence). The CDR3 consists of 19 residues. The V segment lost 1 base and the J segment 5 bases; nucleotides outside the gene matches: 16. CDR3 amino acids: CATSRAVPWLAGYHNEQFF. The CDR3 DNA reads as TGTGCCACCAGCAGAGCCGTCCCATGGCTAGCGGGTTACCACAATGAGCAGTTCTTC.

This chain uses TRBV19 with TRBJ1-2; D gene ambiguous. The CDR3 is 16 residues long. Trimming pared 0 bases from V and 10 bases from J, leaving 21 bases between. CDR1 and CDR2 (germline): LNHDA, SQIVND (reference sequence). CDR3 amino acids: CASSIDPDGLASDYTF. CDR3 sequence (DNA): TGTGCCAGTAGTATAGACCCGGACGGACTGGCTAGTGACTACACCTTC.

The chain carries TRBV27 and TRBJ2-1; 11 bases fit TRBD2. The CDR3 sequence is 15 residues long. Germline CDR1 reads MNHEY; CDR2 reads SMNVEV (reference sequence). The ends lost 8 bases at V and 1 base at J; junction bases unmatched: 4. As DNA, the CDR3 is TGTGCCAGCGGTCTAGCGGGAGGTTCCTACAATGAGCAGTTCTTC. It codes for CASGLAGGSYNEQFF.

J is TRBJ1-1 and V is TRBV10-3; a weak D match, TRBD1 (6 bases). Germline V gene lookup returns CDR1 ENHRY and CDR2 SYGVKD. The CDR3 is 13 amino acids. V was pared by 10 bases and J by 0 bases, with 12 bases between. DNA for the CDR3: TGTGCCACCTCGGGACACCTGAACACTGAAGCTTTCTTT. Encoded protein: CATSGHLNTEAFF.

In this sample, this clone turned up once. The CDR3 sequence is CASSQSRTGFGTRIEKLFF. In nucleotides, the CDR3 is TGCGCCAGCAGTCAATCCCGGACAGGGTTTGGAACTAGAATTGAAAAACTGTTTTTT. The chain recombines TRBV23-1 with TRBJ1-4; 8 bases line up with TRBD1. Being an ORF, TRBV23-1 has a function that is uncertain. The CDR3 totals 19 residues. Losses at the gene ends were 0 bases for V and 7 bases for J; bases not matched to a gene: 16.

The gene calls are TRBV7-9 and TRBJ2-2; D might be TRBD1 (6 bases). Trimming took 5 bases from V and 2 from J, leaving 15 bases between them. Per the germline V gene, CDR1 is SEHNR and CDR2 is FQNEAQ (reference sequence). The CDR3 runs to 16 residues. This CDR3 is CASSPTTGRNTGELFF. As DNA, the CDR3 is TGTGCCAGCAGCCCTACTACAGGGCGCAACACCGGGGAGCTGTTTTTT.

The chain has TRBV5-1 and TRBJ2-3; D perhaps matches TRBD2 (6 bases). CDR3 length: 15 amino acids. Germline values: CDR1 SGHRS, CDR2 YFSETQ. Trimming shortened V by 1 base and J by 2 bases, and 11 bases separated the two germline ends. CDR3 in DNA: TGCGCCAGCAGCTTGATGACTAGTGACACAGATACGCAGTATTTT. Translated: CASSLMTSDTDTQYF.

J is TRBJ2-1 and V is TRBV4-1; TRBD1 might be the D (6 bases). The CDR3 has 14 amino acids. Germline V gene data show CDR1 as MGHRA and CDR2 as YSYEKL. V lost 0 bases and J 6 bases, leaving 9 bases between the germline ends. In nucleotides, the CDR3 is TGCGCCAGCAGCCAAGAAGGGGGATCCAATGAGCAGTTCTTC. This gives the protein CASSQEGGSNEQFF.